The T cell receptor (beta chain) described here comes from a study of cytomegalovirus exposure and HLA in healthy donors. Broader study findings: What a later analysis showed was that several of the most significant clusters appeared linked to common viral pathogens.

Both 60 Vbeta primers and 13 Jbeta primers went into the PCR. TCRdb's copy holds only in-frame clones and misses some; the assay was immunoSEQ multiplex PCR. The sample holds 100,000 to 150,000 clones; 80% are singletons and the top ten take 3% to 3.5%. Note on this clone: Its target is not known.

This TCR came from a male donor in good health and CMV-seronegative. Sequencing was carried out using PBMCs.

CDR3 sequence reads: CATSRDTEGATEAFF. Written as DNA, the CDR3 is TGTGCCACCAGCAGAGATACTGAAGGGGCGACTGAAGCTTTCTTT. The V and J genes are TRBV15 and TRBJ1-1; tentative D call: TRBD1 (5 bases). Germline-derived CDR1 and CDR2 are LNHNV and YYDKDF (reference sequence). The V gene lost 0 bases and the J gene lost 5 bases, with 13 bases spanning the gap. The CDR3 sequence is 15 residues long.